This entry is about one TCR beta chain. This record belongs to a study of blood T cell repertoires in COVID-19. Study overall: Samples of COVID-19 (acute and convalescent) were obtained from the United States, Italy and Spain.

In the original processing: Amplification with reference gene primers provided the estimates of nucleated cell counts. The data were produced by immunoSEQ multiplex PCR, yet TCRdb's version contains in-frame clones alone and is incomplete. The D gene and trimming were derived from the DNA, and the V and J assignments and clone size from that table. The profile shows approximately 250,000 clones, over 75% of them singletons. The source material was peripheral blood. This TCR derives from a human donor in a cohort sampled during active COVID-19.

For the CDR3, the DNA is TGTGCCAGCAGTTTAATATTCCACGAGCAGTACTTC. It encodes CASSLIFHEQYF. The V call is TRBV12-3 or TRBV12-4, the J call TRBJ2-7; D ambiguous. This CDR3 is 12 amino acids long. The germline V and J ends were trimmed by 2 bases and 5 bases, with 7 bases remaining between them.